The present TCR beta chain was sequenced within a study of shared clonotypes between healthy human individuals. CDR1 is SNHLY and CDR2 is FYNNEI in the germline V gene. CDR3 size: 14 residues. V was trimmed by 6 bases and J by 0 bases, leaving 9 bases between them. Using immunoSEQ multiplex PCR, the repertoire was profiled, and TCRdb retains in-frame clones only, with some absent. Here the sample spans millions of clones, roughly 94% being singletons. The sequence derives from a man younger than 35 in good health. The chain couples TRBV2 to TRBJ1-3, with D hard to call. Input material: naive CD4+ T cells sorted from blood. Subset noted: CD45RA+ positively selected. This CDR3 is CASRAVVSGNTIYF. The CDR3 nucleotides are TGTGCCAGCAGGGCAGTTGTCTCTGGAAACACCATATATTTT.